The 15 T cell receptor beta chains presented below share a single source sample, sequenced in a study of tissue T cells after allogeneic stem cell transplantation. Noted time point: mouse harvest day 7 after allogeneic transplant. Mouse grafts combined 10^7 T-cell-depleted bone marrow cells with 10^6 splenic CD5+ T cells. Sequenced by immunoSEQ multiplex PCR; TCRdb stores in-frame clones only, minus some. The sample has thousands of clones, 40% to 55% seen once; the top ten hold roughly 7%. Sequencing was carried out using gut tissue. These receptors all come from a female BALB/c mouse given C57BL/6 T cells with graft-versus-host disease after an allogeneic hematopoietic cell transplant.

By sample fraction, this clone is medium-sized. Gene names and germline match the mouse. The CDR3 extends 1 residue past the end of the read, so its final part is completed from the germline J gene. The gene calls are TRBV13-2 and TRBJ1-5; tentatively, D is TRBD1 (5 bases). The ends were cut back, 0 bases at V and 3 bases at J, with 10 bases in the middle. The germline V gene has CDR1 NNHNN and CDR2 SYGAGS (reference sequence). The length of the CDR3 is 15 residues. Incomplete CDR3 DNA: TGTGCCAGCGGTGATGCAGGGAGAGGCAACCAGGCTCCGCTT. This encodes CASGDAGRGNQAPL. The full CDR3 reads CASGDAGRGNQAPLF.

As regards this clone: Germline and genes: mouse. Read data end 1 residue before the CDR3 end; the end is taken from the germline J gene. The same CDR3 can be traced to other DNA sequences in this sample. The rearrangement uses TRBV26 and TRBJ2-7, with 12 positions matching TRBD2. Germline V gives CDR1 KGHPV, CDR2 FQNQEV (reference sequence). This CDR3 comprises 14 residues. V shed 6 bases and J 3 bases; nucleotides not matched to a gene: 3. This chain's CDR3 is CASSRTGGGYEQYF. The part of the CDR3 DNA that was read is TGTGCCAGCAGCCGGACTGGGGGGGGCTATGAACAGTAC. The full variable domain, rest sourced from reference TRBV26 and TRBJ2-7, is NSKVIQTPRYLVKGQGQKAKMRCIPEKGHPVVFWYQQNKNNEFKFLINFQNQEVLQQIDMTEKRFSAECPSNSPCSLEIQSSEAGDSALYLCASSRTGGGYEQYFGPGTRLTVL.

A few counts support this clone. Genes and germline are mouse. Read data end 1 residue before the CDR3 end; the end is taken from the germline J gene. This rearrangement joins TRBV16 to TRBJ2-5; a weak D match, TRBD1 (6 bases). The CDR3 length is 13 residues. Trimming removed 7 bases from V and 0 bases from J, with 8 bases in between. The germline V gene has CDR1 SGHSA and CDR2 FRNQAP. The sequenced CDR3 bases are TGTGCAAGCACCCAGGGGAACCAAGACACCCAGTAC. Its translation is CASTQGNQDTQY. The CDR3 in full is CASTQGNQDTQYF.

In this sample, this clone turned up a few times. The gene names here belong to mouse. The read stops 1 residue short of the end of the CDR3; the missing end is completed from the germline J gene. The V call is TRBV26, the J call TRBJ2-7; 9 nucleotides match TRBD2. Germline V lookup: CDR1 KGHPV, CDR2 FQNQEV (reference sequence). The CDR3 spans 14 residues. J was trimmed by 0 bases and V by 4 bases; bases with no gene match: 1. The CDR3 is CASSRTGVSYEQYF. The sequenced CDR3 bases are TGTGCCAGCAGTCGGACTGGGGTCTCCTATGAACAGTAC.

Only a few counts were recorded for this clone. Gene names and germline match the mouse. The read falls 1 residue short of the CDR3 end, and the missing part is taken from the germline J gene. The chain joins TRBV12-1 to TRBJ2-3, with unresolved D. The CDR3 is made up of 14 amino acids. V was shortened by 1 base and J by 0 bases, with 7 bases between the two germline ends. Germline assignment: CDR1 SGHSN and CDR2 HYEKVE. The sequenced part of the CDR3 DNA is TGTGCCAGCTCTCTGAGGGCTAGTGCAGAAACGCTGTAT. Its translation is CASSLRASAETLY. The complete CDR3 protein is CASSLRASAETLYF. Full variable domain (remainder filled in from reference TRBV12-1 and TRBJ2-3): DSGVVQSPRHIIKEKGGRSVLTCIPISGHSNVVWYQQTLGKELKFLIQHYEKVERDKGFLPSRFSVQQFDDYHSEMNMSALELEDSAMYFCASSLRASAETLYFGSGTRLTVL.

As to this clone: The gene names given are mouse names. From the germline J gene comes the end of the CDR3, since the read stops 1 residue before it. The rearrangement joins TRBV1 to TRBJ1-1; D uncertain. The CDR3 runs 13 residues. V was trimmed by 3 bases and J by 0 bases, leaving 5 bases between them. Germline assignment: CDR1 NSQYPW and CDR2 LRSPGD (reference sequence). The CDR3 bases that were read are TGCACCTGCAGTGCCGGTGCAAACACAGAAGTCTTC. Its translation is CTCSAGANTEVF. The full CDR3 protein reads CTCSAGANTEVFF.

About this clone: Genes and germline are mouse. The read terminates 1 residue ahead of where the CDR3 ends, so the germline J gene completes it. This chain links TRBV26 with TRBJ2-4; no clear D gene. The CDR3 totals 13 residues. The V gene's germline CDR1 is KGHPV and CDR2 FQNQEV (reference sequence). V dropped 3 bases and J dropped 5 bases, with 9 bases sitting between them. The sequenced part of the CDR3 DNA is TGTGCCAGCAGTCTTGGAGGGATAAACACCTTGTAC. It encodes CASSLGGINTLY. In full, the CDR3 reads CASSLGGINTLYF.

Remarks on this clone: Gene names and germline match the mouse. The missing CDR3 end, 1 residue past where the read stops, is filled in from the germline J gene. The chain is built from TRBV26 and TRBJ2-7, with D perhaps TRBD2 (6 bases). This CDR3 comprises 12 residues. Germline V CDR1 and CDR2: KGHPV, FQNQEV (reference sequence). V lost 8 bases, J lost 2 bases, and 10 bases lay in between. The DNA read from the CDR3 is TGTGCCAGCGGCCGGGGGGCCTATGAACAGTAC. It codes for CASGRGAYEQY. From start to end, the CDR3 is CASGRGAYEQYF.

The table lists this clone with a few counts. Here the gene names and germline are mouse. The read terminates 1 residue ahead of where the CDR3 ends, so the germline J gene completes it. The chain employs TRBV2 and TRBJ1-6; D is unclear. TRBJ1-6 is known as an ORF, though its function is uncertain. The germline V and J ends were trimmed by 0 bases and 2 bases, with 2 bases remaining between them. In germline, CDR1 is LGHNA, CDR2 YSYQKL. The CDR3 has 14 amino acids. CDR3 bases read: TGTGCCAGCAGCCAAGAACCCTATAATTCGCCCCTCTAC. It specifies CASSQEPYNSPLY. The full CDR3 reads CASSQEPYNSPLYF.

In its sample, this clone is large. The gene names here belong to mouse. The CDR3 end lies 1 residue beyond the end of the read and is filled in from the germline J gene. The chain has TRBV13-3 and TRBJ2-7; D possibly matches TRBD1 or TRBD2 (5 bases each). The germline V and J ends were trimmed by 5 bases and 3 bases, with 9 bases remaining between them. Germline-derived CDR1 and CDR2 are NNHDY and SYVADS. This CDR3 has 12 residues. The part of the CDR3 DNA that was read is TGTGCCAGCAGGGGACGGCTCTATGAACAGTAC. This encodes CASRGRLYEQY. The entire CDR3 is CASRGRLYEQYF.

In this sample, this clone turned up a few times. The gene names here belong to mouse. The read gets to within 1 residue of the CDR3 end, and the germline J gene fills in the rest. V gene TRBV26 combines with J gene TRBJ1-4, with TRBD1 as a possible D gene (5 bases). CDR1 and CDR2 from the germline V gene are KGHPV and FQNQEV (reference sequence). The length of the CDR3 is 14 residues. Trimming cost V 4 bases and J 3 bases, with 9 bases left between them. The sequenced CDR3 bases are TGTGCCAGCAGTCGGCAGGGAGCCAACGAAAGATTATTT. Amino acid sequence: CASSRQGANERLF. The whole CDR3 is CASSRQGANERLFF.

Of note for this clone: The gene names given are mouse names. The read terminates 1 residue ahead of where the CDR3 ends, so the germline J gene completes it. This chain uses TRBV26 with TRBJ1-3; TRBD1 matches at 7 bases. The V gene's germline CDR1 is KGHPV and CDR2 FQNQEV (reference sequence). This CDR3 region has 14 residues. J lost 2 bases, V lost 7 bases, and 5 bases had no gene match. CDR3: CASTVTGTGNTLYF. The sequenced CDR3 bases are TGTGCCAGCACCGTGACAGGGACTGGAAATACGCTCTAT. Complete variable domain (other parts from reference TRBV26 and TRBJ1-3): NSKVIQTPRYLVKGQGQKAKMRCIPEKGHPVVFWYQQNKNNEFKFLINFQNQEVLQQIDMTEKRFSAECPSNSPCSLEIQSSEAGDSALYLCASTVTGTGNTLYFGEGSRLIVV.

Comments on this clone: The gene names given are mouse names. The DNA ends 1 residue before the CDR3 does, and the rest of the CDR3 is filled in from the germline J gene. The chain is built from TRBV26 and TRBJ1-1; 7 nucleotides agree with TRBD1. Trimming cost V 1 base and J 0 bases; bases outside gene matches: 2. In germline, CDR1 is KGHPV, CDR2 FQNQEV (reference sequence). The CDR3 contains 15 residues. CDR3 sequence reads: CASSLWGTANTEVFF. CDR3 DNA, as far as it was read: TGTGCCAGCAGTCTGTGGGGGACAGCAAACACAGAAGTCTTC.

A note on this clone: These gene names are mouse names. The CDR3 loop reads CASSLPGTSQNTLYF. The covered CDR3 bases are TGTGCCAGCAGTTTACCTGGGACTAGTCAAAACACCTTGTAC. This chain uses TRBV15 with TRBJ2-4, with D perhaps matching TRBD2 (6 bases). The CDR3 is cut off 1 residue early in the read; its end comes from the germline J gene. The ends were cut back, 2 bases at V and 0 bases at J, with 9 bases in the middle. The CDR3 is made up of 15 amino acids. CDR1 is SGHND, CDR2 FRSKSL, per germline.

Points on this clone: Gene names are the mouse ones. The read ends 1 residue shy of where the CDR3 ends; the end is completed using the germline J gene. The chain has TRBV29 and TRBJ2-7; D is undetermined. CDR1 and CDR2 (germline): MSHET, SYDVDS. This CDR3 has 13 amino acids. Trimming removed 3 bases at V and 0 bases at J, with 6 bases between. The CDR3 DNA, read in part, is TGTGCTAGCAGTTTCAGCTCCTCCTATGAACAGTAC. As protein: CASSFSSSYEQY. The entire CDR3 protein is CASSFSSSYEQYF.